The 17 T cell receptor beta chains in this list originate from one sample, sequenced in a study of T-cell reconstitution after alpha-beta-depleted transplantation in children. Construction of the TCRbeta library involved unique molecular identifiers. One entry per CDR3 protein results from TCRdb running MiXCR on the PCR reads. Here the sample spans roughly 280,000 distinct CDR3 sequences, 11% being singletons. Here the sequenced sample was peripheral blood, taken 180 days after TCRalphabeta/CD19-depleted stem cell transplant. Receptors originate from a male patient between 2 and 10 years old who had a stem cell transplant for chronic granulomatous disease, so the T cells may come from the graft donor.

The rearrangement links TRBV13 to TRBJ1-4; D is perhaps TRBD1 (5 bases). Germline CDR1 PRHDT, CDR2 FYEKMQ (reference sequence). Trimming removed 5 bases from V and 8 bases from J, with 21 bases in between. The CDR3 contains 16 residues. CDR3 DNA sequence: TGTGCCAGCAGCCACAGCCCGGGACTTCTTAAGGAAAAACTGTTTTTT. Its protein product is CASSHSPGLLKEKLFF. Full variable domain (remainder filled in from reference TRBV13 and TRBJ1-4): AAGVIQSPRHLIKEKRETATLKCYPIPRHDTVYWYQQGPGQDPQFLISFYEKMQSDKGSIPDRFSAQQFSDYHSELNMSSLELGDSALYFCASSHSPGLLKEKLFFGSGTQLSVL.

In its sample, this clonotype was seen many times. The chain couples TRBV12-3 or TRBV12-4 to TRBJ2-3; D could derive from TRBD1 or TRBD2 (6 bases each). There are 15 residues in the CDR3. V was shortened by 3 bases and J by 6 bases, with 16 bases between the two germline ends. The CDR3 spells CASSFLGGPADTQYF. For the CDR3, the DNA is TGTGCCAGCAGTTTCTTGGGGGGCCCGGCGGATACGCAGTATTTT.

This clonotype was seen many times. This chain links TRBV7-8 with TRBJ2-1; 7 bases line up with TRBD1. The CDR3 contains 15 residues. Trimming removed 5 bases from V and 4 bases from J; junction bases left unmatched: 8. Germline lookup yields CDR1 SGHVS and CDR2 FQNEAQ. The CDR3 DNA sequence: TGTGCCAGCAGCCACGACAGGGCCCCATACAATGAGCAGTTCTTC. This translates into CASSHDRAPYNEQFF.

This clonotype was recorded a few times. The chain recombines TRBV6-5 with TRBJ2-2; 8 nucleotides align to TRBD2. V gave up 2 bases and J gave up 2 bases; unmatched junction bases: 7. This CDR3 contains 17 residues. Germline lookup yields CDR1 MNHEY and CDR2 SVGAGI. In DNA, the CDR3 is TGTGCCAGCAGTTACCTTGGACTAGCAAAAAACACCGGGGAGCTGTTTTTT. Encoded protein: CASSYLGLAKNTGELFF.

This clonotype was seen ten or more times. This sequence joins TRBV12-3 or TRBV12-4 and TRBJ2-3, with D possibly TRBD2 on 6 matching bases. Trimming took off 8 bases at V and 0 bases at J, with 15 bases between the two ends. CDR3 length: 15 amino acids. CDR3 DNA: TGTGCCAGCGGACCCGGCGGGACCAGCACAGATACGCAGTATTTT. Encoded protein: CASGPGGTSTDTQYF.

This clonotype was seen more than once but under ten times. The rearrangement links TRBV23-1 to TRBJ2-7; D call uncertain. TRBV23-1 is placed among ORFs of uncertain function. There are 17 residues in the CDR3. The V end was cut by 1 base, the J end by 3 bases, with 19 bases between. CDR3 sequence reads: CASSQYLQLIKGYEQYF. CDR3 nucleotide sequence: TGCGCCAGCAGTCAATACCTACAGCTGATTAAGGGCTACGAGCAGTACTTC.

The sample holds many counts of this clonotype. The chain is built from TRBV7-2 and TRBJ2-5; TRBD1 is a possible D gene (6 bases). Germline V lookup: CDR1 SGHTA, CDR2 FQGNSA. The CDR3 runs to 14 residues. The V and J ends lost 7 bases and 4 bases respectively, with 16 bases between them. The CDR3 is CASTRGRGSETQYF. The CDR3 region has the DNA TGTGCCAGCACCAGGGGACGCGGGTCAGAGACCCAGTACTTC.

Many counts were recorded for this clonotype. The genes are TRBV15 and TRBJ2-7; D is uncertain. Germline V gene data show CDR1 as LNHNV and CDR2 as YYDKDF (reference sequence). V shed 5 bases and J shed 2 bases, with 13 bases lying between them. The CDR3 contains 14 residues. The CDR3 is CATSPTEETYEQYF. As DNA, the CDR3 is TGTGCCACCAGCCCCACAGAAGAAACCTACGAGCAGTACTTC.

This clonotype was counted at least ten times. The V call is TRBV24-1, the J call TRBJ2-1; D gene uncertain. The CDR3 is made up of 11 amino acids. The V end lost 4 bases, the J end lost 6 bases, and 3 bases lay between the germline ends. Germline CDR1 KGHDR, CDR2 SFDVKD. CDR3 amino acids: CATSEFNEQFF. CDR3 in DNA: TGTGCCACCAGTGAGTTCAATGAGCAGTTCTTC.

This clonotype was detected many times. J is TRBJ2-2 and V is TRBV7-9, with D possibly TRBD1 on 5 matching bases. V dropped 5 bases and J dropped 5 bases, with 15 bases sitting between them. The CDR3 extends over 15 amino acids. Germline assignment: CDR1 SEHNR and CDR2 FQNEAQ (reference sequence). CDR3 in DNA: TGTGCCAGCAGCCATTCAGGGTTTGTAACCGGGGAGCTGTTTTTT. Translated: CASSHSGFVTGELFF. Full variable domain (remainder filled in from reference TRBV7-9 and TRBJ2-2): DTGVSQNPRHKITKRGQNVTFRCDPISEHNRLYWYRQTLGQGPEFLTYFQNEAQLEKSRLLSDRFSAERPKGSFSTLEIQRTEQGDSAMYLCASSHSGFVTGELFFGEGSRLTVL.

The sample holds many counts of this clonotype. V usage is TRBV12-3 or TRBV12-4 and J usage is TRBJ1-3, with D maybe TRBD1 (6 bases). Trimming removed 3 bases at V and 5 bases at J, with 8 bases between. This CDR3 has 13 amino acids. As DNA, the CDR3 is TGTGCCAGCAGTTTCAGGGGTCGAAACACCATATATTTT. This translates into CASSFRGRNTIYF.

CDR3: CSARIFEGQGSLSGANVLTF. In DNA form, the CDR3 reads TGCAGTGCTAGAATATTCGAGGGACAGGGCTCCCTCTCTGGGGCCAACGTCCTGACTTTC. The chain employs TRBV20-1 and TRBJ2-6, with 9 bases that match TRBD1. The V gene end was trimmed by 2 bases and the J gene end by 0 bases; junction bases not matched to a gene: 14. CDR1 and CDR2 from the germline V gene are DFQATT and SNEGSKA (reference sequence). CDR3 length: 20 residues.

The chain employs TRBV7-9 and TRBJ2-7; 9 nucleotides align to TRBD1. Germline CDR1 is SEHNR and CDR2 is FQNEAQ (reference sequence). Trimming cost V 5 bases and J 7 bases; bases outside gene matches: 12. The CDR3 runs 15 residues. CDR3 residues: CASSHGDRGSNEQYF. CDR3 DNA sequence: TGTGCCAGCAGCCACGGAGACAGGGGGAGTAATGAGCAGTACTTC.

The sample holds many counts of this clonotype. The chain recombines TRBV5-1 with TRBJ2-3; 9 bases match TRBD2. Germline V gene data show CDR1 as SGHRS and CDR2 as YFSETQ. The CDR3 covers 20 residues. The V segment lost 1 base and the J segment 0 bases; nucleotides outside the gene matches: 15. This chain's CDR3 is CASSLWGLAGERPSTDTQYF. In DNA, the CDR3 is TGCGCCAGCAGCTTGTGGGGCTTAGCGGGGGAACGACCTAGCACAGATACGCAGTATTTT.

This clonotype is a singleton in its sample. A clone one base away is much larger, so this may be a read error. The chain is built from TRBV24-1 and TRBJ1-4; tentative D call: TRBD1 (5 bases). This CDR3 has 15 residues. Trimming pared 6 bases from V and 5 bases from J, leaving 15 bases between. Looked up from germline, CDR1 is KGHDR and CDR2 is SFDVKD. The chain's CDR3 is CATSPARQGNEKLFF. In DNA, the CDR3 is TGTGCCACCAGTCCCGCGCGGCAGGGAAATGAAAAACTGTTTTTT.

This rearrangement joins TRBV3-1 to TRBJ1-1; perhaps TRBD1 as D (6 bases). The V gene's germline CDR1 is LGHDT and CDR2 YNNKEL (reference sequence). CDR3 length: 13 residues. V shed 8 bases and J shed 2 bases, with 12 bases lying between them. CDR3 DNA: TGTGCCAGCGGAGGGGGTGGAAACACTGAAGCTTTCTTT. Translated, it gives CASGGGGNTEAFF.

In its sample, this clonotype was seen many times. The chain employs TRBV7-8 and TRBJ1-5, with D unresolved. V lost 2 bases, J lost 5 bases, and 10 bases lay in between. Germline lookup yields CDR1 SGHVS and CDR2 FQNEAQ. This CDR3 is built from 14 residues. The CDR3 nucleotides are TGTGCCAGCAGCTTATTATCTAGGGATCAGCCCCAGCATTTT. It translates to CASSLLSRDQPQHF. Looking up the rest from reference TRBV7-8 and TRBJ1-5 gives the full variable domain: GAGVSQSPRYKVAKRGQDVALRCDPISGHVSLFWYQQALGQGPEFLTYFQNEAQLDKSGLPSDRFFAERPEGSVSTLKIQRTQQEDSAVYLCASSLLSRDQPQHFGDGTRLSIL.